A selection of T cell receptor beta chains follows, all from one sample in a study of blood T cells in healthy people across ages. In TCRdb, the 5' RACE reads were re-called with MiXCR into one record per CDR3 protein. Of approximately 880,000 distinct CDR3 sequences listed, roughly 43% were seen once; the top ten hold roughly 13%. Specimen: blood. Receptors originate from a young man in good health. Both conserved end residues are part of each CDR3. Fields, in order: J gene, V gene, CDR3 protein.

J: TRBJ1-1
V: TRBV12-3/TRBV12-4
CDR3: CASSPGQGPKDTEAFF

J: TRBJ2-1
V: TRBV29-1
CDR3: CSVDGGRQGNEQFF

J: TRBJ1-1
V: TRBV28
CDR3: CATQEERPEAFF

J: TRBJ2-2
V: TRBV13
CDR3: CASSLEDSGGNAGELFF

J: TRBJ1-6
V: TRBV15
CDR3: CATSRDVDNSPLHF

J: TRBJ2-3
V: TRBV7-9
CDR3: CASTAGQGYPDTQYF

J: TRBJ2-5
V: TRBV7-2
CDR3: CASSLGNRAQETQYF

J: TRBJ1-1
V: TRBV20-1
CDR3: CSAPPENTEAFF

J: TRBJ1-6
V: TRBV28
CDR3: CASKADSPLHF

J: TRBJ2-1
V: TRBV5-1
CDR3: CASSYRGLEQFF

J: TRBJ2-1
V: TRBV5-4
CDR3: CASRRDSNEQFF

J: TRBJ2-7
V: TRBV25-1
CDR3: CASSSGGGNRNEQYF

J: TRBJ2-3
V: TRBV27
CDR3: CASSFRGNRAFLTDTQYF

J: TRBJ1-1
V: TRBV7-2
CDR3: CASSPSRTMGTEAFF

J: TRBJ2-1
V: TRBV18
CDR3: CASSRRSGGETNEQFF

J: TRBJ2-7
V: TRBV7-9
CDR3: CASSPWGYEQYF

J: TRBJ2-1
V: TRBV18
CDR3: CASSPGRGSNEQFF

J: TRBJ1-6
V: TRBV5-1
CDR3: CASSVGRTSGSPLHF

J: TRBJ2-5
V: TRBV5-1
CDR3: CASSLRTGSEEQYF

J: TRBJ1-2
V: TRBV7-2
CDR3: CASSASGLTPKGYTF

J: TRBJ1-2
V: TRBV5-6
CDR3: CASSLMDRISYGYTF

J: TRBJ1-2
V: TRBV28
CDR3: CASGLVGGGYGYTF

J: TRBJ1-2
V: TRBV6-1
CDR3: CASRSRVNYGYTF

J: TRBJ2-2
V: TRBV28
CDR3: CASSDPMGSGGLINTGELFF

J: TRBJ2-3
V: TRBV24-1
CDR3: CATSRPDITDTQYF

J: TRBJ2-2
V: TRBV28
CDR3: CASSLWRGTTGELFF

J: TRBJ2-3
V: TRBV7-2
CDR3: CASSLVFRGSTDTQYF

J: TRBJ2-1
V: TRBV9
CDR3: CASSVVWQGAYNEQFF

J: .
V: TRBV20-1
CDR3: CSALRDRGFYEQYF

J: .
V: TRBV10-3
CDR3: CAISENRDTHYEQYF

J: TRBJ2-4
V: TRBV7-9
CDR3: CASSSSGEGNIQYF

J: TRBJ2-1
V: TRBV5-1
CDR3: CASSQGLAGGPSLNEQFF

J: TRBJ1-2
V: TRBV6-1
CDR3: CASSERDRLDYGYTF

J: TRBJ2-3
V: TRBV6-2/TRBV6-3
CDR3: CASRFTGTSGSYTDTQYF

J: TRBJ2-2
V: TRBV28
CDR3: CASSSYYRGQNTGELFF

J: TRBJ1-1
V: TRBV9
CDR3: CASSVGEGSGNTEAFF

J: TRBJ2-1
V: TRBV5-1
CDR3: CASSFELQSNNEQFF

J: TRBJ1-5
V: TRBV7-2
CDR3: CASSSHASNQPQHF

J: TRBJ2-2
V: TRBV28
CDR3: CASSLLDTGELFF

J: TRBJ1-1
V: TRBV4-1
CDR3: CASSPIAQGDTEAFF

J: TRBJ1-6
V: TRBV6-1
CDR3: CASSEVVQGGIPLHF

J: TRBJ1-2
V: TRBV6-2/TRBV6-3
CDR3: CASTYPGRQANYGYTF

J: TRBJ2-5
V: TRBV18
CDR3: CASSPRASGGQETQYF

J: TRBJ1-2
V: TRBV4-3
CDR3: CASSQDRAAAGYGYTF

J: TRBJ2-7
V: TRBV28
CDR3: CASSFGGQVISYEQYF

J: TRBJ2-3
V: TRBV20-1
CDR3: CSADRPTPSTDTQYF

J: TRBJ1-5
V: TRBV2
CDR3: CASSENGGGNQPQHF

J: TRBJ2-5
V: TRBV12-3/TRBV12-4
CDR3: CASRARTSGGPQETQYF

J: TRBJ1-4
V: TRBV25-1
CDR3: CASSESSDYTAAQRSGEKLFF

J: TRBJ2-7
V: TRBV28
CDR3: CASSLGRARYEQYF

J: TRBJ1-1
V: TRBV3-1
CDR3: CASSLVGGQNTEAFF

J: TRBJ1-1
V: TRBV20-1
CDR3: CSARRINTEAFF

J: TRBJ2-5
V: TRBV11-2
CDR3: CASSPGRSGGFYQETQYF

J: TRBJ2-1
V: TRBV29-1
CDR3: CSVEPGGSHNEQFF

J: TRBJ1-1
V: TRBV5-1
CDR3: CASSEPAGGTEAFF

J: TRBJ2-4
V: TRBV11-1
CDR3: CASGDSGLAKNIQYF

J: TRBJ1-1
V: TRBV18
CDR3: CASSPDRGATEAFF

J: TRBJ2-1
V: TRBV9
CDR3: CASSVVIQRGGNEQFF

J: TRBJ1-4
V: TRBV14
CDR3: CASSPNRGMGEKLFF

J: TRBJ2-1
V: TRBV7-2
CDR3: CASSLPGDRSNEQFF